Following are 20 T cell receptor beta chains from one sample sequenced in a study of blood T cell repertoires in COVID-19. Generated by immunoSEQ multiplex PCR, the TCRdb table keeps only in-frame clones and is missing some. This sample has about 81,000 clones, with about nine tenths found just once. Source material: peripheral blood. The source of these receptors is a woman between 45 and 60 years old in a cohort sampled during active COVID-19.

This chain joins TRBV28 and TRBJ2-2; D remains ambiguous. Trimming left V 2 bases short and J 8 bases short, with 9 bases between. CDR1 and CDR2 from the germline V gene are MDHEN and SYDVKM. The CDR3 extends over 13 amino acids. The CDR3 is CASSLRAPGELFF. CDR3 sequence (DNA): TGTGCCAGCAGTTTACGTGCGCCGGGGGAGCTGTTTTTT.

This chain joins TRBV9 and TRBJ1-2; D remains ambiguous. Trimming took 3 bases from V and 7 from J, leaving 13 bases between them. CDR1 is SGDLS and CDR2 is YYNGEE in the germline V gene. The CDR3 loop spans 13 amino acids. The CDR3 DNA follows: TGTGCCAGCAGCGGACCCCAGGTATTTGGCTACACCTTC. It yields the protein CASSGPQVFGYTF.

In its sample, this clone was seen a few times. This chain connects TRBV4-1 to TRBJ2-7; 9 nucleotides align to TRBD1. V was pared by 7 bases and J by 2 bases, with 12 bases of the junction left unmatched. The length of the CDR3 is 16 residues. Germline V gives CDR1 MGHRA, CDR2 YSYEKL. CDR3 in amino acids: CASTRIPGQGAYEQYF. Written as DNA, the CDR3 is TGCGCCAGCACGCGAATTCCGGGACAGGGCGCCTACGAGCAGTACTTC.

This rearrangement joins TRBV7-3 to TRBJ1-1; no clear D. The ends were cut back, 5 bases at V and 0 bases at J, with 13 bases in the middle. The CDR3 is 15 residues long. Germline V lookup: CDR1 SGHTA, CDR2 FQGTGA. The CDR3 spells CASSPDLGVNTEAFF. DNA for the CDR3: TGTGCCAGCAGCCCCGACCTCGGGGTGAACACTGAAGCTTTCTTT.

This chain connects TRBV5-1 to TRBJ2-3; D perhaps matches TRBD2 (6 bases). Germline values: CDR1 SGHRS, CDR2 YFSETQ. This CDR3 spans 16 amino acids. Trimming stripped 5 bases from V and 0 bases from J, with 16 bases between. CDR3 sequence (DNA): TGCGCCAGCAGGAGAGGACTACTCTCTAGCACAGATACGCAGTATTTT. Its translation is CASRRGLLSSTDTQYF.

CDR3: CASSQVFINTIYF. The DNA of the CDR3 is TGTGCCAGCAGCCAAGTCTTTATAAACACCATATATTTT. The J gene is TRBJ1-3, the V gene TRBV3-1 (or the pseudogene TRBV3-2); D gene ambiguous. Germline lookup yields CDR1 LGHDT and CDR2 YNNKEL (reference sequence). V was cut by 1 base and J by 6 bases, with 7 bases left in between. CDR3 length: 13 residues.

The chain couples TRBV5-1 to TRBJ2-2, with D perhaps TRBD2 (7 bases). V lost 5 bases to trimming and J lost 6 bases, with 17 bases between them. Germline V gives CDR1 SGHRS, CDR2 YFSETQ. The CDR3 is 15 residues long. CDR3 nucleotides: TGCGCCAGCAGTCGCTCCCAGGGGAGGGCCGGGGAGCTGTTTTTT. This translates into CASSRSQGRAGELFF.

V is TRBV6-5 and J is TRBJ1-1; the D gene is possibly TRBD1 (5 bases). Germline-derived CDR1 and CDR2 are MNHEY and SVGAGI. This CDR3 region has 10 residues. Trimming took off 8 bases at V and 11 bases at J, with 12 bases between the two ends. In nucleotides, the CDR3 is TGTGCCAGCTGGGGGGGTCGGGCTTTCTTT. Translating it yields CASWGGRAFF.

The chain combines TRBV6-1 with TRBJ2-7; 10 positions agree with TRBD2. The CDR3 runs 18 residues. Trimming at V came to 3 bases and at J to 3 bases, leaving 14 bases not matched to a gene. Germline V gene sequence: CDR1 MNHNS, CDR2 SASEGT. The chain's CDR3 is CASSDYLGRTSGLYEQYF. The CDR3 DNA is TGTGCCAGCAGTGATTATTTGGGAAGGACTAGCGGACTCTACGAGCAGTACTTC.

The chain is built from TRBV11-2 and TRBJ1-2, with a weak D call TRBD1 (6 bases). This CDR3 region has 14 residues. Germline V gene data show CDR1 as SGHAT and CDR2 as FQNNGV. Trimming took off 1 base at V and 3 bases at J, with 9 bases between the two ends. The CDR3 DNA reads as TGTGCCAGCAGCTTAGGATCAGGGGACTATGGCTACACCTTC. Translation: CASSLGSGDYGYTF.

The rearrangement uses TRBV13 and TRBJ2-1; 7 bases align to TRBD2. J lost 7 bases, V lost 2 bases, and 8 bases had no gene match. From germline, CDR1 is PRHDT and CDR2 FYEKMQ (reference sequence). The CDR3 covers 15 residues. CDR3 sequence (DNA): TGTGCCAGCAGCTTACGGACTAGGGGTTATAATGAGCAGTTCTTC. It yields the protein CASSLRTRGYNEQFF.

The rearrangement uses TRBV5-1 and TRBJ2-5; 9 nucleotides agree with TRBD1. The V gene end was trimmed by 5 bases and the J gene end by 5 bases; junction bases not matched to a gene: 7. The germline CDR1 and CDR2 sequences are SGHRS and YFSETQ. The CDR3 has 14 residues. The CDR3 region is CASRRGQGGETQYF. In DNA, the CDR3 is TGCGCCAGCAGGCGGGGACAGGGAGGGGAGACCCAGTACTTC.

The V call is TRBV9, the J call TRBJ1-5; D gene ambiguous. This CDR3 region has 13 residues. Trimming pared 0 bases from V and 6 bases from J, leaving 7 bases between. CDR1 is SGDLS and CDR2 is YYNGEE in the germline V gene. CDR3 sequence reads: CASSVGEGQPQHF. The CDR3 nucleotides are TGTGCCAGCAGCGTAGGGGAGGGTCAGCCCCAGCATTTT.

This chain links TRBV4-1 with TRBJ2-2; no definite D call. V lost 1 base, J lost 7 bases, and 16 bases lay in between. Germline V gene sequence: CDR1 MGHRA, CDR2 YSYEKL. There are 16 residues in the CDR3. The CDR3 DNA reads as TGCGCCAGCAGCCAAGCGGTGAGTGCGACTGGCGGGGAGCTGTTTTTT. Protein product: CASSQAVSATGGELFF.

The J gene is TRBJ2-2, the V gene TRBV10-3; D is undetermined. This CDR3 is built from 14 residues. The germline V and J ends were trimmed by 7 bases and 2 bases, with 11 bases remaining between them. Germline-derived CDR1 and CDR2 are ENHRY and SYGVKD. The CDR3 DNA reads TGTGCCATCAAGCCGGCGGCAAACACCGGGGAGCTGTTTTTT. Protein product: CAIKPAANTGELFF.

The J gene is TRBJ2-3, the V gene TRBV5-4; possibly TRBD2 for D (6 bases). V was cut by 4 bases and J by 5 bases, with 11 bases left in between. The germline CDR1 and CDR2 sequences are SGHNT and YYREEE (reference sequence). The CDR3 contains 13 residues. CDR3 in amino acids: CASSLWGEDTQYF. The CDR3 DNA reads as TGTGCCAGCAGCCTGTGGGGGGAAGATACGCAGTATTTT.

The rearrangement joins TRBV2 to TRBJ2-5; 8 bases match TRBD2. The CDR3 loop spans 13 amino acids. Per germline, CDR1 SNHLY and CDR2 FYNNEI. V trimming: 7 bases; J trimming: 1 base; junction bases outside the gene matches: 2. CDR3 coding DNA: TGTGCCAGCAAGCGGGGGACCCAAGAGACCCAGTACTTC. Translated, it gives CASKRGTQETQYF.

The J gene is TRBJ2-3, the V gene TRBV10-1; perhaps TRBD1 as D (6 bases). Germline loops: CDR1 WNHNN, CDR2 SYGVQD (reference sequence). V lost 2 bases to trimming and J lost 6 bases, with 18 bases between them. The CDR3 spans 16 residues. The CDR3 reads CASSETGSGALDTQYF. In nucleotides, the CDR3 is TGCGCCAGCAGTGAGACGGGGTCAGGGGCATTGGATACGCAGTATTTT.

V gene TRBV9 combines with J gene TRBJ2-1; maybe TRBD2 (5 bases). Germline V CDR1 and CDR2: SGDLS, YYNGEE. V gave up 2 bases and J gave up 4 bases, with 10 bases separating them. The CDR3 is 14 residues long. The CDR3 DNA reads TGTGCCAGCAGCGTGGGGAGTCCGTACAATGAGCAGTTCTTC. Translation gives CASSVGSPYNEQFF. Using reference TRBV9 and TRBJ2-1 for the parts outside the CDR3, the full variable domain is DSGVTQTPKHLITATGQRVTLRCSPRSGDLSVYWYQQSLDQGLQFLIQYYNGEERAKGNILERFSAQQFPDLHSELNLSSLELGDSALYFCASSVGSPYNEQFFGPGTRLTVL.

The chain carries TRBV24-1 and TRBJ2-3; D remains ambiguous. V lost 3 bases and J lost 2, with 14 bases in between. The germline gives CDR1 KGHDR, CDR2 SFDVKD. The CDR3 has 16 amino acids. This CDR3 reads CATSDRVTPYTDTQYF. The CDR3 bases are TGTGCCACCAGTGATAGAGTGACACCGTACACAGATACGCAGTATTTT.